Listed below are T cell receptor beta chains from one sample, sequenced in a study of post-analysis software for immune sequencing data. MiXCR, run by TCRdb on the PCR reads, gives a single entry per CDR3 protein. The sample has around 770,000 distinct CDR3 sequences, 35% to 55% seen once. Sequenced material: blood. Source of these receptors: a girl aged 5 to 17 with multiple sclerosis. Both conserved end residues are part of each CDR3. Each record gives: D gene, clone size, J gene, V gene, CDR3 protein, CDR3 DNA. The D gene is left open where the match is weak. Only part of the rows carry a size: once, few, many, or a class if the clone is expanded.

>.|.|TRBJ2-3|TRBV5-1
CASSFTGQEVDTQYF
TGCGCCAGCAGCTTTACTGGGCAGGAAGTAGATACGCAGTATTTT
>TRBD1|.|TRBJ2-7|TRBV20-1
CSARSRDRGRYEQYF
TGCAGTGCTAGATCCCGGGACAGGGGTCGGTACGAGCAGTACTTC
>.|.|TRBJ1-3|TRBV18
CASSQASGNTIYF
TGTGCCAGCTCACAGGCGTCTGGAAACACCATATATTTT
>TRBD1|.|TRBJ1-2|TRBV29-1
CSVVPTGSTYGYTF
TGCAGCGTTGTCCCGACAGGGTCGACCTATGGCTACACCTTC
>.|.|TRBJ2-4|TRBV12-3/TRBV12-4
CASSLNPLLAKNIQYF
TGTGCCAGCAGTTTAAACCCCCTTCTAGCCAAAAACATTCAGTACTTC
>TRBD2|.|TRBJ2-1|TRBV6-5
CASSYSSSGSNEQFF
TGTGCCAGCAGTTACTCGTCTAGCGGGAGTAATGAGCAGTTCTTC
>TRBD2|.|TRBJ2-7|TRBV20-1
CSASDSREQYF
TGCAGTGCTAGTGACTCGCGGGAGCAGTACTTT
>TRBD1|once|TRBJ2-7|TRBV12-3/TRBV12-4
CASSRTGWGYEQYF
TGTGCCAGCAGTCGGACAGGTTGGGGCTACGAGCAGTACTTC
>.|.|TRBJ2-6|TRBV5-1
CASSLSPGYGANVLTF
TGCGCCAGCAGCTTGTCTCCGGGGTATGGGGCCAACGTCCTGACTTTC
>.|.|TRBJ1-6|TRBV27
CASSGGPNSPLHF
TGTGCCAGCAGCGGTGGGCCGAATTCACCCCTCCACTTT
>TRBD2|.|TRBJ2-3|TRBV6-2/TRBV6-3
CASSYPWTSGGAASTDTQYF
TGTGCCAGCAGTTACCCTTGGACTAGCGGGGGGGCTGCTAGCACAGATACGCAGTATTTT
>.|once|TRBJ2-5|TRBV27
CATANRGQETQYF
TGTGCCACCGCAAACCGTGGACAGGAGACCCAGTACTTC
>.|.|TRBJ2-3|TRBV5-1
CASSPQGDSTDTQYF
TGCGCCAGCAGCCCCCAAGGAGACAGCACAGATACGCAGTATTTT
>.|few|TRBJ2-5|TRBV6-5
CASSYGKDVETQYF
TGTGCCAGCAGTTACGGGAAGGACGTGGAGACCCAGTACTTC
>TRBD1|few|TRBJ2-5|TRBV7-8
CASSLWTGGEETQYF
TGTGCCAGCAGCTTATGGACAGGGGGAGAGGAGACCCAGTACTTC
>.|few|TRBJ2-7|TRBV5-5
CASSLAIGGTSSYEQYF
TGTGCCAGCAGCTTGGCTATTGGCGGGACGAGCTCCTACGAGCAGTACTTC
>.|.|TRBJ2-7|TRBV12-3/TRBV12-4
CASSSSTGNSVYEQYF
TGTGCCAGCAGTTCCTCCACAGGGAACTCGGTCTACGAGCAGTACTTC
>.|.|TRBJ2-7|TRBV7-9
CASSLVLPLGEQYF
TGTGCCAGCAGCTTAGTACTCCCCCTCGGCGAGCAGTACTTC
>.|.|TRBJ1-4|TRBV4-2
CASSLDQLSLGLFF
TGTGCCAGCAGCTTAGATCAGTTGAGCCTCGGACTGTTTTTT
>.|.|TRBJ2-3|TRBV5-1
CASSERLGTDTQYF
TGCGCCAGCAGCGAGAGACTGGGCACAGATACGCAGTATTTT
>TRBD2|.|TRBJ2-2|TRBV12-3/TRBV12-4
CASSLFLGGRGTGELFF
TGTGCCAGCAGTTTATTCTTGGGGGGGAGAGGGACCGGGGAGCTGTTTTTT
>TRBD2|.|TRBJ2-7|TRBV12-3/TRBV12-4
CASSSRGEYSYEQYF
TGTGCCAGCAGTTCCCGGGGGGAGTACTCCTACGAGCAGTACTTC
>.|.|TRBJ2-6|TRBV6-2/TRBV6-3
CASTRRGSGANVLTF
TGTGCCAGCACCAGAAGGGGCTCTGGGGCCAACGTCCTGACTTTC
>.|few|TRBJ2-4|TRBV7-3
CASRKVPGSTQQYF
TGTGCCAGCAGGAAAGTGCCAGGTTCTACGCAGCAGTACTTC
>.|few|TRBJ2-3|TRBV24-1
CATSDYDTQYF
TGTGCCACCAGTGATTATGATACGCAGTATTTT
>.|.|TRBJ2-1|TRBV28
CASSQNRAPRHEQFF
TGTGCCAGCAGCCAAAACAGGGCCCCCCGTCACGAGCAGTTCTTC
>.|.|TRBJ2-7|TRBV4-3
CASSQDPGSSYEQYF
TGCGCCAGCAGCCAAGATCCGGGCTCTTCCTACGAGCAGTACTTC
>.|.|TRBJ1-2|TRBV3-1
CAGSQEAGANTF
TGTGCCGGCAGCCAAGAGGCAGGGGCCAACACCTTC
>TRBD2|.|TRBJ2-1|TRBV6-6
CASSWAGGYDEQFF
TGTGCCAGCAGTTGGGCGGGAGGGTACGATGAGCAGTTCTTC
>.|.|TRBJ1-1|TRBV20-1
CSARWPGLNTEAFF
TGCAGTGCTAGGTGGCCGGGGCTGAACACTGAAGCTTTCTTT
>.|once|TRBJ1-4|TRBV12-3/TRBV12-4
CASTLGGDNEKLFF
TGTGCCAGCACCCTGGGGGGGGACAATGAAAAACTGTTTTTT
>TRBD2|.|TRBJ2-7|TRBV7-2
CASSSSGRTGGYEQYF
TGTGCCAGCAGCTCTAGCGGGAGGACCGGTGGCTACGAGCAGTACTTC
>.|.|TRBJ2-3|TRBV9
CASSPITPPTDTQYF
TGTGCCAGCAGCCCGATCACCCCTCCCACAGATACGCAGTATTTT
>TRBD2|.|TRBJ2-3|TRBV5-1
CASSFASGSTDTQYF
TGCGCCAGCAGCTTCGCTAGCGGTAGCACAGATACGCAGTATTTT
>.|.|TRBJ2-7|TRBV4-1
CASSQERTASYEQYF
TGCGCCAGCAGCCAAGAGCGGACAGCGAGCTACGAGCAGTACTTC
>.|.|TRBJ2-7|TRBV4-1
CASSQDRGTSYEQYF
TGCGCCAGCAGCCAAGATAGGGGAACCTCCTACGAGCAGTACTTC
>.|.|TRBJ1-2|TRBV2
CASSLARDGYGYTF
TGTGCCAGCAGCCTTGCCCGGGACGGTTATGGCTACACCTTC
>.|many|TRBJ2-7|TRBV28
CASSFRYEQYF
TGTGCCAGCAGCTTTCGCTACGAGCAGTACTTC
>TRBD2|.|TRBJ2-7|TRBV27
CASSSSTSGIYEQYF
TGTGCCAGCAGCTCCTCGACTAGCGGAATCTACGAGCAGTACTTC
>.|few|TRBJ2-3|TRBV12-3/TRBV12-4
CASSPPGASTDTQYF
TGTGCCAGCAGCCCTCCCGGGGCGAGCACAGATACGCAGTATTTT
>.|few|TRBJ1-1|TRBV25-1
CASSEYGRGNTEAFF
TGTGCCAGCAGTGAATACGGGCGGGGAAACACTGAAGCTTTCTTT
>.|.|TRBJ1-6|TRBV2
CASSEVGTYNSPLHF
TGTGCCAGCAGTGAAGTGGGGACCTATAATTCACCCCTCCACTTT
>.|.|TRBJ2-7|TRBV29-1
CSVETGRNYEQYF
TGCAGCGTTGAAACAGGGAGAAACTACGAGCAGTACTTC
>.|.|TRBJ1-4|TRBV12-3/TRBV12-4
CASSVGVPNEKLFF
TGTGCCAGCAGCGTTGGGGTCCCTAATGAAAAACTGTTTTTT
>.|few|TRBJ2-7|TRBV6-1
CASSEGRGYYEQYF
TGTGCCAGCAGTGAAGGCAGGGGTTACTACGAGCAGTACTTC
>.|.|TRBJ2-7|TRBV12-3/TRBV12-4
CASSPSRGENEQYF
TGTGCCAGCAGTCCAAGCAGGGGCGAGAACGAGCAGTACTTC
>TRBD2|few|TRBJ2-7|TRBV20-1
CSARIPGGPHYEQYF
TGCAGTGCTAGGATCCCGGGAGGGCCCCATTACGAGCAGTACTTC
>TRBD2|.|TRBJ2-5|TRBV20-1
CSARVGTREQYF
TGCAGTGCTAGGGTGGGGACTAGGGAGCAGTACTTC
>.|.|TRBJ2-7|TRBV19
CASSTTGHRYNEQYF
TGTGCCAGTAGTACGACAGGCCACCGCTACAATGAGCAGTACTTC
>.|few|TRBJ2-5|TRBV12-3/TRBV12-4
CASSFRGGGSRETQYF
TGTGCCAGCAGTTTCCGTGGAGGGGGCTCTCGAGAGACCCAGTACTTC